This record concerns one T cell receptor beta chain sequence. What it binds is not known. The germline V gene encodes CDR1 SGHAT and CDR2 FQNNGV. The ends were cut back, 7 bases at V and 4 bases at J, with 19 bases in the middle. This CDR3 has 15 amino acids. 13 Jbeta primers and 60 Vbeta primers were used for the PCR. Measured with immunoSEQ multiplex PCR; TCRdb has only the in-frame clones, and not every one. This table has approximately 150,000 clones, 80% appearing once. This record comes from a study of cytomegalovirus exposure and HLA in healthy donors. Study results and limitations: Owing to their indistinguishability, certain V segments, notably TRBV6-2 and TRBV6-3, were excluded. Per a later analysis, 15,000 to 20,000 TCR beta sequences showed association with HLA alleles at 0.05 false discovery rate. HLA restriction was apparent for most CMV-associated TCR beta chains in a later analysis. Researchers counted around 150 TCR beta chains as cytomegalovirus-associated.

The rearrangement uses TRBV11-2 and TRBJ1-1; D perhaps matches TRBD1 (6 bases). The sequencing sample was made of PBMCs. The receptor was derived from a man aged 18 to 29 in good health and CMV-seropositive. The CDR3 sequence is CASTDRSFGITEAFF. In DNA form, the CDR3 reads TGTGCCAGCACTGACAGGTCGTTTGGGATCACTGAAGCTTTCTTT.